This T cell receptor beta chain was observed in a study of cytomegalovirus exposure and HLA in healthy donors (dated by TCRdb to the late 2010s). Background for the entire study: An earlier analysis of 587 of the donors reported around 280 Gb of sequence data and 100 million to 120 million unique TCR beta sequences obtained from approximately 180 million T cells. An early release covering 550 to 700 HLA-typed donors comprised approximately 290 gigabases of sequencing data and tens of millions of unique TCR sequences. Of the approximately 400 genotyped donors, about 80% fell in the genetic ancestry cluster associated with self-reported Caucasian donors. The study was designed to test whether signatures of past pathogen exposure could be identified by cataloging public T cell receptors. The T cell repertoires of some 700 subjects were profiled by immunosequencing and related to cytomegalovirus serostatus. Besides the first cohort of more than 650 subjects, a separate validation cohort made up of 120 different subjects was used. The study combined high-throughput TCR immunosequencing, statistical association of individual TCRs with disease status, and machine learning to predict cytomegalovirus infection status. In a later analysis, previously published TCR beta repertoires from several hundred donors were re-analyzed and high-resolution HLA genotyping was added so that TCR occurrence patterns could be studied. Rather than drawing on any new phenotypic data, the later analysis identified candidate immune exposures from TCR beta sequences and the way those sequences occurred across donors. An earlier analysis of approximately 580 of the donors used high-throughput TCR beta sequencing to judge whether each TCR beta V gene segment behaved as functional or pseudogenic. Donor age, sex, ethnicity and CMV serostatus were collected together with the repertoire data. A later genetic analysis took genome-wide SNP genotypes for 398 of the 666 donors and used that subset as a discovery cohort. Every discovery cohort repertoire had been produced on one sequencing platform. HLA typing covered class I and class II loci at four-digit resolution. Typing coverage differed by locus: A, B, C, DRB1 and DQB1 were typed in about 620-630 donors, DQA1 in 500 to 550, DPA1 in over 600, and DPB1 in approximately 450. A handful of DR-DQ haplotypes were handled as single units for association and clustering because linkage in the cohort was strong. Across 300 to 400 genotyped donors of the cohort, an average of roughly 200,000 unique TCR beta nucleotide sequences per donor were sequenced, and roughly a sixth of those sequences were non-productive. The paper's findings and limits, for the study overall: In both the original and validation cohorts, the classifier was reported to diagnose cytomegalovirus status with high specificity and sensitivity. The 87-base-pair reads could not distinguish some IMGT-functional V segments, including TRBV6-2 and TRBV6-3, so those segments were excluded. The only immune exposure information available for the cohort was CMV serostatus. A further reported finding was that TCR beta sequences accurately predicted the HLA-A and HLA-B alleles for most subjects in the first cohort. A later analysis reported that several top co-occurrence clusters appeared linked to parvovirus B19, influenza, CMV and Epstein-Barr virus. Correlated functional status among segregating V segments might be attributable to linkage disequilibrium, but an unknown experimental factor could not be ruled out. Presence/absence analyses assumed roughly uniform sequencing depth across donors, an assumption that may not hold. Most TCR sequences were seen in very few donors, while some public TCRs were found in many individuals. In a later analysis, HLA-associated TCR beta chains were found to be more clonally expanded and to have lower generation probabilities than equally common non-associated chains. In a later genetic analysis, fewer N-insertions in productive TCRs were reported among donors in an Asian-associated ancestry cluster than the roughly 700-donor mean. V-gene and J-gene trimming of TCR beta chains was associated with a missense DCLRE1C variant in a later genetic analysis, and the association was replicated in an independent cohort. Because counts were too low, about 17 rarely observed V segments, including chromosome 9 orphons, were excluded from the earlier analysis of 500 to 700 of the donors. A later analysis associated about 18,000 TCR beta sequences with specific HLA alleles at a false discovery rate of 0.05. In a later analysis, TCR association rates were found to vary across HLA loci, with the most associated TCRs seen for DRB1 alleles and the fewest for HLA-C alleles. A few of the identified cytomegalovirus-associated TCR beta chains were confirmed in vitro to be specific for cytomegalovirus antigens. Assigning TCR associations to individual alleles was difficult when HLA alleles, especially DR and DQ, strongly co-occurred. According to a later analysis, most CMV-associated TCR beta chains appeared to be HLA-restricted, and the HLA associations seemed to be driven largely by CMV exposure. The authors suggested that the approach could potentially be extended to other disease states and immunological phenotypes. The cohort was sequenced for TCR beta chains only, and without alpha or paired-chain data the features that could be detected were limited. An earlier analysis of approximately 500 of the donors showed that most TCR beta V segments appeared in productive rearrangements either about 87% or about 30% of the time, which broadly matched IMGT annotations. In the study, 150 to 200 TCR beta chains were listed as associated with cytomegalovirus. Because HLA typing was missing for some donors at each locus, association tests included only the typed subset. A group of highly shared sequence variants was considered likely to be a technical artifact of the sequencing pipeline.

The cohort consisted of 670 or so healthy bone marrow donors. All cohort members were sampled while nominally healthy, although unrecorded immune exposures were likely present. The donor tested CMV seropositive, placing the donor among the 289 seropositive members of the cohort. A peripheral blood sample was collected from each donor, and TCR beta sequencing was performed on peripheral blood mononuclear cells. Genomic DNA was extracted from the blood cell samples with the Qiagen DNeasy Blood Extraction Kit. Trimmed from V: 2 bases; trimmed from J: 2 bases; junction bases lacking a gene match: 1. From the cysteine up to the phenylalanine, the CDR3 has a length of 13 residues. Only CDR3 DNA is held: 39 bases, read in frame from base 1. Sequences GTSNPN (CDR1) and SVGIG (CDR2) are obtained from the germline V gene (reference sequence). The library was generated by the immunoSEQ multiplex PCR assay. A mixture of 60 forward primers for TCR Vbeta segments and 13 reverse primers for TCR Jbeta segments was used in the multiplex PCR. Amplification of the CDR3 region of rearranged TCR beta genes was performed with a multiplex PCR assay on genomic DNA. The Illumina HiSeq System was used to sequence the amplified TCR beta libraries as 87-base-pair reads. On the study's bioinformatics: Across the 640 or so repertoires, a later analysis counted tens of millions of unique TCR beta chains, 9.5 million to 13 million of which were shared by at least two donors. Raw reads were error-corrected and collapsed into unique sequences with a nearest-neighbor algorithm that merged closely related sequences to remove PCR and sequencing errors. Alignment of CDR3 sequences to IMGT reference sequences was used to assign V, D and J gene segments. For a sequence to be retained, at least a six-nucleotide match to both a V gene segment and a J gene segment was required. Rearrangements were classified as productive when the CDR3 lacked stop codons and remained in frame with V and J, and all other rearrangements were classified as non-productive. Following IMGT convention, CDR3 was defined as the stretch from the second conserved V-encoded cysteine up to the conserved J-encoded phenylalanine. The earlier analysis of 450 to 750 of the donors excluded any sequence lacking an unambiguous match to a single V gene segment. An earlier analysis of several hundred of the donors called V segments functional above 56.7% productive rearrangements and segregating when the between-donor standard deviation exceeded 5%. A statistical classification framework was built to diagnose cytomegalovirus status from the catalog of TCR beta chain sequences. A later analysis assigned V and J genes by comparing TCR nucleotide sequences with IMGT/GENE-DB human TR gene sequences. A later analysis assigned CDR3 sequences and most-parsimonious VDJ recombination scenarios with the TCRdist pipeline. In a later analysis, each TCR beta chain was defined by its CDR3 amino acid sequence together with its V-gene family, and reads lacking a unique V-gene family were excluded. As a way to deal with suspected cross-contamination and a sequencing artifact, a later analysis dropped over 550 nucleotide sequences that were highly shared and had low generation probability. In a later analysis, a clonal expansion index was calculated for each public chain from normalized within-repertoire ranks of inferred template counts. Generation probabilities in a later analysis came from a VDJ recombination model fitted to out-of-frame rearrangements, and those results were checked against IGoR. In a later analysis, TCR-TCR, TCR-HLA and TCR-CMV co-occurrence was scored with hypergeometric tests, and a repertoire-size bias correction was applied to TCR pairs. In a later analysis, false discovery rates were estimated by permuting HLA or CMV assignments 20 times. A later analysis grouped co-occurring TCRs with DBSCAN, adding TCRdist sequence similarity when clustering within HLA-allele-positive subsets. Repertoires with fewer than 30,000 or more than 120,000 public chains were left out of co-occurrence clustering, as were roughly five repertoires with anomalous nucleotide sharing. TCRdb carries this immuneACCESS record with in-frame sequences only. Its versions omit some clonotypes, under half of them owing to an unresolved V gene in the studies checked, with the rest unexplained. Clone size and the V and J calls come from that table; the DNA yielded D and trimming. This sample gives about 180,000 clones in total; just under 80% of them show up just once. The top ten clones comprise roughly 13% of the sample.

Turning to this clone: Its antigen is currently not known. Base qualities were left out, and no much larger clone turns up one base away.

The receptor was isolated from a woman aged 45 to 65 in good health and CMV-seropositive. Recombination connected TRBV30 to TRBJ2-3; a stretch of 7 junction bases matches TRBD2. The sample consisted of PBMCs. In nucleotides, the sequence is TGTGCCTGGAGTAGCGGGGTCACAGATACGCAGTATTTT. Translation gives CAWSSGVTDTQYF. Full variable domain (CDR3 extended with the reference TRBV30 and TRBJ2-3 proteins): SQTIHQWPATLVQPVGSPLSLECTVEGTSNPNLYWYRQAAGRGLQLLFYSVGIGQISSEVPQNLSASRPQDRQFILSSKKLLLSDSGFYLCAWSSGVTDTQYFGPGTRLTVL.